The subject of this entry is one T cell receptor beta chain. All of the donors were Caucasians in good health. These data belong to a study of identical twins. TCRdb passed the 5' RACE reads through MiXCR, listing each CDR3 protein once. The sample contains about 200,000 distinct CDR3 sequences, 5% to 7% of which appear only once. The V gene lost 9 bases and the J gene lost 1 base, with 21 bases spanning the gap. The germline CDR1 and CDR2 sequences are SGHTA and FQGNSA. The CDR3 extends over 17 amino acids. These sequences were also reported in another study, on T cells expressing NK-cell markers. That report notes: The authors derived TCR beta repertoires from sorted CD3+CD56+NKG2C+, CD3+CD56+NKG2C- and CD3+CD56-NKG2C+ T cells. The sequencing cohort of eight donors included seven HCMV-seropositive individuals and one seronegative individual. In several donors, dominant clonotypes made up about 25-65% of CD3+CD56-NKG2C+ cells.

V is TRBV7-2 and J is TRBJ2-2, with D perhaps TRBD2 (7 bases). The clonotype comes from a woman younger than 35 in good health. Sequencing was done on a sample of CD8+ T cells sorted from blood. DNA for the CDR3: TGTGCCAGGGGGGGGCCACTTGACAGTCTGAACACCGGGGAGCTGTTTTTT. As protein: CARGGPLDSLNTGELFF.